What follows are 32 T cell receptor beta chains derived from one specimen sequenced in a study of identical twins. One entry per CDR3 protein, called by TCRdb with MiXCR from the 5' RACE reads. The repertoire holds some 1,700,000 distinct CDR3 sequences, with about 30% as singletons. Sequencing input: cord blood. The receptors stem from a newborn girl in good health.

This clonotype was counted between two and nine times. The chain links TRBV7-2 to TRBJ2-5, with 9 bases identical to TRBD2. The CDR3 sequence is 15 residues long. Looked up from germline, CDR1 is SGHTA and CDR2 is FQGNSA. Germline trimming cut 0 bases from V and 11 bases from J; bases unmatched to any gene: 10. The CDR3, as DNA: TGTGCCAGCAGCTTAGCTAGCGGGAGATTACATGAGCAGTACTTC. This sequence encodes CASSLASGRLHEQYF.

About this clonotype itself: Relative to the germline gene, one junction end is altered; a read error may explain this. The CDR3 nucleotides are TGCAGTGCTATATCGACAGGGAATGAAAAACCGTTTTTT. Protein sequence: CSAISTGNEKPFF. The chain couples TRBV20-1 to TRBJ1-4; 7 bases align to TRBD1. This CDR3 contains 13 residues. CDR1 is DFQATT and CDR2 is SNEGSKA in the germline V gene (reference sequence).

In regard to this clonotype: At one boundary the junction diverges from the germline segment, which might be a read error. The chain links TRBV6-2 or TRBV6-3 to TRBJ2-5; TRBD2 agrees at 8 bases. Germline V lookup: CDR1 MNHEY, CDR2 SVGEGT. CDR3 length: 16 residues. CDR3 sequence reads: CAGSTLQLAVQETQYF. Here the CDR3 DNA reads TGTGCCGGCAGTACCCTGCAACTAGCGGTCCAAGAGACCCAGTACTTC.

The chain joins TRBV5-1 to TRBJ2-7; TRBD1 aligns across 7 bases. J lost 7 bases, V lost 1 base, and 11 bases had no gene match. Germline assignment: CDR1 SGHRS and CDR2 YFSETQ. The CDR3 covers 15 residues. For the CDR3, the DNA is TGCGCCAGCAGCTTGAGAGACAGGGAGCTCAATGAGCAGTACTTC. Protein sequence: CASSLRDRELNEQYF.

This clonotype occurred a few times. V usage is TRBV10-1 and J usage is TRBJ2-2, with D perhaps matching TRBD1 (5 bases). Deletions cut 7 bases from V and 6 bases from J, with 6 bases between. This CDR3 spans 11 amino acids. Germline lookup yields CDR1 WNHNN and CDR2 SYGVQD (reference sequence). In nucleotides, the CDR3 is TGCGCCAGCACAGGGTCCGGGGAGCTGTTTTTT. Translated: CASTGSGELFF.

The rearrangement joins TRBV20-1 to TRBJ1-5, with TRBD1 identical over 8 bases. The germline CDR1 and CDR2 sequences are DFQATT and SNEGSKA (reference sequence). The CDR3 is 13 amino acids. V dropped 5 bases and J dropped 6; count of bases not matched to a gene: 6. CDR3 in amino acids: CSAAPGQGQPQHF. The CDR3 DNA follows: TGCAGTGCTGCCCCCGGACAGGGTCAGCCCCAGCATTTT.

The chain uses TRBV3-1 and TRBJ1-2; the match to TRBD1 covers 10 bases. V shed 2 bases and J 8 bases; nucleotides not matched to a gene: 2. There are 13 residues in the CDR3. In germline, CDR1 is LGHDT, CDR2 YNNKEL (reference sequence). The CDR3 nucleotides are TGTGCCAGCAGCCAATTGACAGGGGGCGGCTACACCTTC. It is translated as CASSQLTGGGYTF.

A single count supports this clonotype. A much larger clone sits a single nucleotide away, making a read error possible. This sequence joins TRBV9 and TRBJ2-7; the D is unclear. This CDR3 region has 14 residues. V lost 0 bases, J lost 4 bases, and 11 bases lay in between. Germline CDR1 and CDR2: SGDLS and YYNGEE. The CDR3 DNA is TGTGCCAGCAGCGTAGCCAGGAATCGGTACGAGCAGTACTTC. Its protein is CASSVARNRYEQYF.

This clonotype was recorded a few times. This chain uses TRBV12-3 or TRBV12-4 with TRBJ1-1; maybe TRBD1 (6 bases). The CDR3 covers 14 residues. Trimming stripped 7 bases from V and 1 base from J, with 13 bases between. Written as DNA, the CDR3 is TGTGCCAGCAACTTCAGGGGAGCGAACACTGAAGCTTTCTTT. Translated, it gives CASNFRGANTEAFF.

The chain links TRBV9 to TRBJ2-3; D remains unclear. The germline V gene has CDR1 SGDLS and CDR2 YYNGEE. The CDR3 sequence is 17 residues long. Trimming took off 0 bases at V and 1 base at J, with 15 bases between the two ends. DNA for the CDR3: TGTGCCAGCAGCGTAGAAGCGCCCAGTTTGGGCACAGATACGCAGTATTTT. It codes for CASSVEAPSLGTDTQYF. The complete variable domain, with remaining parts taken from reference TRBV9 and TRBJ2-3, reads DSGVTQTPKHLITATGQRVTLRCSPRSGDLSVYWYQQSLDQGLQFLIQYYNGEERAKGNILERFSAQQFPDLHSELNLSSLELGDSALYFCASSVEAPSLGTDTQYFGPGTRLTVL.

This chain connects TRBV2 to TRBJ2-5, with a weak D call TRBD1 (6 bases). The V gene's germline CDR1 is SNHLY and CDR2 FYNNEI. The CDR3 runs 15 residues. Deletions cut 0 bases from V and 3 bases from J, with 11 bases between. The CDR3 region has the DNA TGTGCCAGCAGTGAAGCAGCAGGGGTGGAAGAGACCCAGTACTTC. Translation gives CASSEAAGVEETQYF.

The V and J genes are TRBV20-1 and TRBJ2-1; 11 positions match TRBD2. The DNA end is a closer match to TRBJ2-7, so the J assignment may be wrong. The CDR3 covers 17 residues. Looked up from germline, CDR1 is DFQATT and CDR2 is SNEGSKA (reference sequence). CDR3 loop: CSAIRGLAGGSHNEQYF. CDR3 nucleotide sequence: TGCAGTGCCATTCGAGGTCTAGCGGGAGGTTCCCACAATGAGCAGTACTTC.

The chain links TRBV10-3 to TRBJ2-7; 8 nucleotides align to TRBD2. The CDR3 loop spans 14 amino acids. CDR1 and CDR2 (germline): ENHRY, SYGVKD. With 2 bases clipped from V and 7 bases from J, the junction kept 7 bases outside the gene matches. The DNA for the CDR3 is TGTGCCATCAGTGAGACTAGCGGCTACAATGAGCAGTACTTC. Protein: CAISETSGYNEQYF.

The chain couples TRBV6-1 to TRBJ1-2; a possible D gene is TRBD1 (5 bases). The CDR3 loop spans 12 amino acids. V was shortened by 0 bases and J by 12 bases, with 11 bases between the two germline ends. Germline V lookup: CDR1 MNHNS, CDR2 SASEGT. The CDR3 coding sequence is TGTGCCAGCAGTGAAGCCGGGACCGCCAACACCTTC. This gives the protein CASSEAGTANTF.

The CDR3 loop is CSAMGLAGLSSYNEQFF. Here the CDR3 DNA reads TGCAGTGCGATGGGACTAGCGGGCTTAAGCTCCTACAATGAGCAGTTCTTC. J is TRBJ2-1 and V is TRBV20-1, with 12 bases aligning to TRBD2. J gave up 0 bases and V 6 bases, and 9 bases lay outside the gene matches. Per the germline V gene, CDR1 is DFQATT and CDR2 is SNEGSKA (reference sequence). The CDR3 runs to 17 residues.

The J gene is TRBJ2-1, the V gene TRBV12-3 or TRBV12-4; TRBD2 aligns across 14 bases. The CDR3 sequence is 18 residues long. After removal of 2 bases from V and 2 bases from J, the junction contained 5 bases not matched to a gene. CDR3 nucleotides: TGTGCCAGCAGTTTACCGGGACTAGCGGGGGCCACCTACAATGAGCAGTTCTTC. This translates into CASSLPGLAGATYNEQFF.

The chain uses TRBV27 and TRBJ2-3; 9 positions match TRBD2. The CDR3 consists of 15 residues. From germline, CDR1 is MNHEY and CDR2 SMNVEV (reference sequence). J was trimmed by 6 bases and V by 3 bases; bases with no gene match: 7. The CDR3 DNA follows: TGTGCCAGCAGTTTCGGCGGGAGCGGGGGGGATACGCAGTATTTT. Residues: CASSFGGSGGDTQYF.

This clonotype has a handful of counts. The rearrangement uses TRBV20-1 and TRBJ1-5; 8 nucleotides align to TRBD1. Germline loops: CDR1 DFQATT, CDR2 SNEGSKA (reference sequence). The CDR3 totals 15 residues. Trimming at V came to 3 bases and at J to 3 bases, leaving 7 bases not matched to a gene. The CDR3 nucleotides read TGCAGTGCTAGCCGATTGGACAGGGTCAATCAGCCCCAGCATTTT. As protein: CSASRLDRVNQPQHF.

Worth noting for this clonotype: Because the CDR3 is missing its conserved closing phenylalanine or tryptophan, this is likely a read error. J is TRBJ2-5 and V is TRBV5-1; 8 bases are shared with TRBD1. V gave up 2 bases and J gave up 1 base; unmatched junction bases: 4. CDR3 length equals 15 residues. CDR1 is SGHRS and CDR2 is YFSETQ in the germline V gene. CDR3 residues: CASSFRTGGQETQYL. Here the CDR3 DNA reads TGCGCCAGCAGCTTTCGTACAGGGGGCCAAGAGACCCAGTACTTA.

The chain links TRBV4-2 to TRBJ2-7, with D perhaps matching TRBD2 (7 bases). Germline CDR1 reads LGHNA; CDR2 reads YNFKEQ. This CDR3 has 16 residues. V lost 0 bases and J 3 bases, leaving 15 bases between the germline ends. The CDR3 reads CASSQDLGGGIYEQYF. CDR3 in DNA: TGTGCCAGCAGCCAAGATTTAGGGGGGGGTATCTACGAGCAGTACTTC.

The sample holds many counts of this clonotype. The chain joins TRBV10-3 to TRBJ2-1; D is undetermined. The CDR3 sequence is 16 residues long. The V end was cut by 0 bases, the J end by 2 bases, with 11 bases between. Germline V CDR1 and CDR2: ENHRY, SYGVKD. The CDR3 is CAISESGRNPYNEQFF. CDR3 DNA sequence: TGTGCCATCAGTGAGTCGGGTAGGAATCCCTACAATGAGCAGTTCTTC.

The rearrangement joins TRBV4-1 to TRBJ2-5; TRBD2 agrees at 11 bases. From germline, CDR1 is MGHRA and CDR2 YSYEKL. The trim removed 2 bases at V and 13 bases at J, leaving 6 bases unmatched. This CDR3 is 13 amino acids long. CDR3 sequence (DNA): TGCGCCAGCAGCCAAACCTTAGCGGGAGGGCCGTACTTC. It yields the protein CASSQTLAGGPYF.

In this sample, this clonotype turned up a few times. This chain links TRBV7-9 with TRBJ1-1, with no clear D. Trimming left V 3 bases short and J 7 bases short, with 6 bases between. The V gene's germline CDR1 is SEHNR and CDR2 FQNEAQ (reference sequence). The CDR3 is made up of 11 amino acids. DNA for the CDR3: TGTGCCAGCAGCTTTGGCCGTGAAGCTTTCTTT. Translated: CASSFGREAFF. The complete variable domain, with remaining parts taken from reference TRBV7-9 and TRBJ1-1, reads DTGVSQNPRHKITKRGQNVTFRCDPISEHNRLYWYRQTLGQGPEFLTYFQNEAQLEKSRLLSDRFSAERPKGSFSTLEIQRTEQGDSAMYLCASSFGREAFFGQGTRLTVV.

V and J are TRBV9 and TRBJ2-5; D possibly corresponds to TRBD1 (5 bases). The J call may be wrong; the DNA end is better matched by TRBJ2-7. There are 14 residues in the CDR3. CDR1 is SGDLS and CDR2 is YYNGEE in the germline V gene. CDR3 nucleotides: TGTGCCAGCAGCGTAGGCAGCAGGGACTACGAGCAGTACTTC. Translated: CASSVGSRDYEQYF.

In this sample, this clonotype turned up a few times. The chain couples TRBV13 to TRBJ2-1, with 12 nucleotides matching TRBD2. Looked up from germline, CDR1 is PRHDT and CDR2 is FYEKMQ (reference sequence). The V gene end was trimmed by 5 bases and the J gene end by 6 bases; junction bases not matched to a gene: 8. The CDR3 loop spans 16 amino acids. CDR3 in amino acids: CASSPRTSGAGNEQFF. CDR3 in DNA: TGTGCCAGCAGCCCCCGGACTAGCGGGGCTGGCAATGAGCAGTTCTTC.

The rearrangement joins TRBV18 to TRBJ2-1; D is unclear. CDR1 and CDR2 (germline): KGHSH, LQKENI. With 3 bases removed from V and 7 bases from J, the gap between germline ends came to 13 bases. The CDR3 is 14 amino acids. CDR3 loop: CASSPPSGVNEQFF. CDR3 nucleotides: TGTGCCAGCTCACCGCCCAGTGGGGTAAATGAGCAGTTCTTC.

V gene TRBV12-5 combines with J gene TRBJ2-5; 10 bases match TRBD2. CDR1 LGHNT and CDR2 FRNRAP come from the germline V gene. The CDR3 covers 16 residues. V lost 5 bases, J lost 11 bases, and 17 bases stayed unmatched. DNA for the CDR3: TGTGCTAGTGGTGGACCCGGGACTAGCGAGAACAATGAGCAGTACTTC. Protein: CASGGPGTSENNEQYF.

The genes are TRBV29-1 and TRBJ1-1; a weak D match, TRBD1 (5 bases). This CDR3 spans 13 amino acids. Per the germline V gene, CDR1 is SQVTM and CDR2 is ANQGSEA. V lost 8 bases and J 1 base, leaving 14 bases between the germline ends. CDR3 residues: CSSRGSPNTEAFF. In DNA form, the CDR3 reads TGCAGCTCTCGGGGGTCACCGAACACTGAAGCTTTCTTT.

There are a few counts of this clonotype. The chain uses TRBV20-1 and TRBJ1-5; a weak D match, TRBD1 (5 bases). Trimming took off 6 bases at V and 6 bases at J, with 15 bases between the two ends. The CDR3 length is 13 residues. Looked up from germline, CDR1 is DFQATT and CDR2 is SNEGSKA (reference sequence). The DNA of the CDR3 is TGCAGTGCCCTCGGGGGATCAGGTCAGCCCCAGCATTTT. Translation: CSALGGSGQPQHF.

The chain joins TRBV29-1 to TRBJ1-1, with TRBD1 identical over 9 bases. This CDR3 is 10 amino acids long. CDR1 SQVTM and CDR2 ANQGSEA come from the germline V gene. V trimming: 4 bases; J trimming: 10 bases; junction bases outside the gene matches: 1. In DNA form, the CDR3 reads TGCAGCGTTGGGGGACAGGGAGCTTTCTTT. It codes for CSVGGQGAFF.

This clonotype was seen a handful of times. The chain has TRBV14 and TRBJ2-3, with a tentative D call TRBD2 (6 bases). V lost 5 bases and J 8 bases, leaving 23 bases between the germline ends. Per the germline V gene, CDR1 is SGHDN and CDR2 is FVKESK. This CDR3 contains 16 residues. The CDR3: CASSSVYRRLGGTQYF. CDR3 DNA sequence: TGTGCCAGCAGCTCAGTCTATAGACGCCTCGGGGGTACGCAGTATTTT.

This clonotype was detected only a few times. This rearrangement joins TRBV2 to TRBJ1-5; maybe TRBD1 (5 bases). Trimming removed 3 bases at V and 4 bases at J, with 10 bases between. The CDR3 has 14 residues. CDR1 SNHLY and CDR2 FYNNEI come from the germline V gene. CDR3 loop: CASSEGPGNQPQHF. The CDR3 DNA reads TGTGCCAGCAGTGAGGGGCCAGGTAATCAGCCCCAGCATTTT. Full variable domain (rest looked up from reference TRBV2 and TRBJ1-5): EPEVTQTPSHQVTQMGQEVILRCVPISNHLYFYWYRQILGQKVEFLVSFYNNEISEKSEIFDDQFSVERPDGSNFTLKIRSTKLEDSAMYFCASSEGPGNQPQHFGDGTRLSIL.